The 10 T cell receptor beta chains given below trace back to one sample, sequenced in a study of blood T cell repertoires in COVID-19. The protocol was immunoSEQ multiplex PCR, while the TCRdb copy is restricted to in-frame clones and leaves out a portion. The sample lists a few hundred thousand clones, roughly 90% occurring once. The material sequenced was PBMCs or T cells enriched from blood (not recorded which). The receptors were sampled from a woman younger than 30 who had been exposed to COVID-19.

The genes are TRBV29-1 and TRBJ2-7; TRBD2 matches 9 bases. Germline CDR1 and CDR2: SQVTM and ANQGSEA. The V and J ends lost 4 bases and 0 bases, in that order; junction bases with no gene match: 4. CDR3 size: 14 residues. CDR3 amino acids: CSVVGSGGSYEQYF. The CDR3 coding sequence is TGCAGCGTTGTAGGTAGCGGGGGCTCCTACGAGCAGTACTTC.

This chain uses TRBV28 with TRBJ1-5; 7 nucleotides line up with TRBD1. The CDR3 extends over 15 amino acids. The ends lost 5 bases at V and 7 bases at J; junction bases unmatched: 11. Germline CDR1 MDHEN, CDR2 SYDVKM. CDR3 sequence: CASSAIDRVEQPQHF. CDR3 nucleotide sequence: TGTGCCAGCAGTGCAATTGACAGGGTCGAACAGCCCCAGCATTTT.

This clone was detected once. A junction boundary mismatches the germline segment, possibly from a read error. The chain employs TRBV5-6 and TRBJ1-4; D is possibly TRBD1 (6 bases). This CDR3 spans 12 amino acids. Looked up from germline, CDR1 is SGHDT and CDR2 is YYEEEE. The CDR3 sequence is CASSLGQVPSSF. The CDR3 DNA is TGTGCCAGCAGCTTGGGACAGGTGCCAAGCTCCTTT.

This chain joins TRBV11-2 and TRBJ2-1; tentatively, D is TRBD2 (6 bases). Trimming cost V 5 bases and J 4 bases, with 15 bases left between them. The germline V gene encodes CDR1 SGHAT and CDR2 FQNNGV. CDR3 length: 15 residues. The DNA for the CDR3 is TGTGCCAGCAGCCCCCCATGGCGGGGTTACAATGAGCAGTTCTTC. Translating gives CASSPPWRGYNEQFF.

The rearrangement uses TRBV5-4 and TRBJ2-2; D is unresolved. CDR1 is SGHNT, CDR2 YYREEE, per germline (reference sequence). This CDR3 spans 14 amino acids. V lost 0 bases to trimming and J lost 5 bases, with 8 bases between them. The CDR3 protein is CASSLVAETGELFF. CDR3 coding DNA: TGTGCCAGCAGCTTGGTGGCGGAGACCGGGGAGCTGTTTTTT.

This sequence joins TRBV30 and TRBJ2-7; TRBD2 matches at 11 bases. CDR3 length equals 15 residues. From germline, CDR1 is GTSNPN and CDR2 SVGIG (reference sequence). Germline trimming cut 2 bases from V and 0 bases from J; bases unmatched to any gene: 3. The CDR3 sequence: CAWSKLAGGSYEQYF. The CDR3 nucleotides read TGTGCCTGGAGTAAGCTAGCGGGGGGCTCCTACGAGCAGTACTTC.

This clone was recorded once. The chain links TRBV27 to TRBJ1-1; a weak D match, TRBD1 (6 bases). Per germline, CDR1 MNHEY and CDR2 SMNVEV (reference sequence). The CDR3 loop spans 14 amino acids. V lost 6 bases to trimming and J lost 4 bases, with 15 bases between them. The DNA for the CDR3 is TGTGCCAGCAGAACCTCAGCGGGGGCCACTGAAGCTTTCTTT. It codes for CASRTSAGATEAFF.

This sequence joins TRBV18 and TRBJ2-5; maybe TRBD1 (7 bases). The germline CDR1 and CDR2 sequences are KGHSH and LQKENI. The V and J ends lost 8 bases and 5 bases respectively, with 18 bases between them. The CDR3 spans 14 residues. Here the CDR3 reads CASTESGGQETQYF. DNA for the CDR3: TGTGCCAGCACTGAATCCGGGGGACAGGAGACCCAGTACTTC.

The V and J genes are TRBV29-1 and TRBJ2-1; D uncertain. This CDR3 spans 12 amino acids. Trimming took off 3 bases at V and 6 bases at J, with 9 bases between the two ends. Germline loops: CDR1 SQVTM, CDR2 ANQGSEA. The CDR3 DNA is TGCAGCGTTGAGTGGCCGCTCAATGAGCAGTTCTTC. Residues: CSVEWPLNEQFF.

The CDR3 sequence: CASGLDPLAGGWNEQFF. As DNA, the CDR3 is TGTGCTAGTGGTTTGGACCCCCTAGCGGGAGGATGGAATGAGCAGTTCTTC. This chain connects TRBV12-5 to TRBJ2-1, with 11 bases lining up with TRBD2. V dropped 1 base and J dropped 7; count of bases not matched to a gene: 9. Germline CDR1 and CDR2: LGHNT and FRNRAP. This CDR3 is 17 amino acids long.